Listed here is a single TCR beta chain. The sample's time point: pre-treatment sample, taken before nivolumab and TIL therapy. This was the immunoSEQ v3 assay. Sequencing used immunoSEQ multiplex PCR; TCRdb keeps in-frame clones, though not all of them. The data show 50,000 to 65,000 clones, about 81% seen once. The data were obtained in a study of TIL therapy for anti-PD-1-resistant metastatic lung cancer. Study overall: Tumors had a median PD-L1 proportion score of 5% to 6.5%. Half of patients were current or former smokers.

The junction had 12 bases not matched to a gene; V was cut back by 7 bases and J by 11 bases. CDR1 is MDHEN, CDR2 SYDVKM, per germline. The CDR3 spans 13 residues. Sequences were derived from blood, sampled at baseline. This TCR came from a person aged 25-80 years with non-small cell lung cancer. The chain has TRBV28 and TRBJ2-5, with TRBD2 matching over 8 bases. This CDR3 is CASKGSGGLVQYF. In DNA, the CDR3 is TGTGCCAGCAAGGGCAGCGGGGGCCTCGTACAGTACTTC.